The T cell receptor (beta chain) described here comes from a study of cytomegalovirus exposure and HLA in healthy donors. With respect to this clone: Its specificity is not known.

Overall study findings and caveats: Reports showed the classifier diagnosing cytomegalovirus status with high specificity and sensitivity. Investigators reported some 150 TCR beta chains as tied to cytomegalovirus. Among TCR sequences, most were rare, though some public TCRs appeared in many donors.

Donors were drawn from the approximately 110-subject validation cohort, separate from the approximately 620-subject first cohort. The table came from immunoSEQ multiplex PCR; TCRdb's copy has only in-frame clones and leaves some out. The sample records 150,000 to 200,000 clones, 80% to 90% being singletons. The clonotype comes from a woman in her thirties in good health and CMV-seronegative. The sample was PBMCs.

The CDR3 bases are TGCGCCAGCAGCCAAGGGGGCACAGGGGCGAACACCGGGGAGCTGTTTTTT. Protein: CASSQGGTGANTGELFF. This chain joins TRBV4-1 and TRBJ2-2, with 7 positions matching TRBD1. This CDR3 has 17 residues. Germline-derived CDR1 and CDR2 are MGHRA and YSYEKL. Germline trimming cut 1 base from V and 0 bases from J; bases unmatched to any gene: 5.